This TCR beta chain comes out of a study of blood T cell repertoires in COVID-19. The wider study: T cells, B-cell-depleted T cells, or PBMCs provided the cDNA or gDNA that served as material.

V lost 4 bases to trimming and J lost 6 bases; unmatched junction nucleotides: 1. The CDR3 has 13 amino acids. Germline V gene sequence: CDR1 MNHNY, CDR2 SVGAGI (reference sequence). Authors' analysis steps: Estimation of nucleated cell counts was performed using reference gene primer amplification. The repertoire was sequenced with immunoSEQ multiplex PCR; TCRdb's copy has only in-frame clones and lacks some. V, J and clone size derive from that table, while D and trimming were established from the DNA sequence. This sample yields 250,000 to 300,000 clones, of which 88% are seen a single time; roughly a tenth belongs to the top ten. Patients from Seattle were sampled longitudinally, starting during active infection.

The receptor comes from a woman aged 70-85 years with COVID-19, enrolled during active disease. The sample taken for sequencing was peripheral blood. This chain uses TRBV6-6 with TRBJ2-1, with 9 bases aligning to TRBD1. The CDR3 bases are TGTGCCAGCAGTTCGACAGGGGGCAATGAGCAGTTCTTC. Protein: CASSSTGGNEQFF.